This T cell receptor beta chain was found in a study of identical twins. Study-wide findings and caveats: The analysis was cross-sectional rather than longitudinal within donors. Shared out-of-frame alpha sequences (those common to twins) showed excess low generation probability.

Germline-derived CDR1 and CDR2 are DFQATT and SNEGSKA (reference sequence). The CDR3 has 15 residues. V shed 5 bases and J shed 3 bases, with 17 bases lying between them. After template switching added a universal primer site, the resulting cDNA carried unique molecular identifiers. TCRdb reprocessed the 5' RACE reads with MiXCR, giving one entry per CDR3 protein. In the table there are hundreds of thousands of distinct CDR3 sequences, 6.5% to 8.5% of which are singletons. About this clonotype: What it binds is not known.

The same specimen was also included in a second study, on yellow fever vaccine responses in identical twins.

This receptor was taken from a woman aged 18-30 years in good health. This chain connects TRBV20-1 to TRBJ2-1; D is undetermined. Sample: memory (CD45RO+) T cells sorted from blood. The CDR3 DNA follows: TGCAGTGCTGGAATAGTCTTGGCCTTCTACAATGAGCAGTTCTTC. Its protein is CSAGIVLAFYNEQFF.